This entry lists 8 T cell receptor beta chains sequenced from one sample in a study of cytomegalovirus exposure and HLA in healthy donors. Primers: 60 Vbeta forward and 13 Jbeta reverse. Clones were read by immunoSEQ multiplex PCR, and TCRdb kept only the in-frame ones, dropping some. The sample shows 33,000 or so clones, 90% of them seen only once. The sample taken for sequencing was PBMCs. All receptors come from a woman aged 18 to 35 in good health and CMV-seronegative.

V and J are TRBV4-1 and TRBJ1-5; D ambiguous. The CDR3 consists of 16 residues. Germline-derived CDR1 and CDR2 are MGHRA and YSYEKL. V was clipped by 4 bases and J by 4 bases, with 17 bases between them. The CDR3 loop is CASSRSRFGRNQPQHF. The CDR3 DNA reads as TGCGCCAGCAGCCGATCGAGGTTTGGTAGAAATCAGCCCCAGCATTTT.

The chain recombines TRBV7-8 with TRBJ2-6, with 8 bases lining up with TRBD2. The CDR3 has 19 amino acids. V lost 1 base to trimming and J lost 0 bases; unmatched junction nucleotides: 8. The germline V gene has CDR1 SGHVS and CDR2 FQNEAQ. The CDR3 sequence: CASSLVRGGRNSGANVLTF. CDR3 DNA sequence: TGTGCCAGCAGCTTAGTCCGCGGCGGGAGGAACTCTGGGGCCAACGTCCTGACTTTC.

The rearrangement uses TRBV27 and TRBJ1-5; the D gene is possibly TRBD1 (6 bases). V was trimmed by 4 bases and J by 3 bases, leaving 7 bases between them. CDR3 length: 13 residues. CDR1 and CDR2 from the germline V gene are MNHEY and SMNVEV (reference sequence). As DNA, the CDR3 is TGTGCCAGCAGTTGGGGGCCCAATCAGCCCCAGCATTTT. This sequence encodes CASSWGPNQPQHF.

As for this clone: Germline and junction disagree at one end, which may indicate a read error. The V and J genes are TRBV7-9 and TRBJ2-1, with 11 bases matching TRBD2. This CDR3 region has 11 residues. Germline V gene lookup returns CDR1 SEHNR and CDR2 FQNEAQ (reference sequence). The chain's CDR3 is CASSLAGGIIF. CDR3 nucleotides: TGTGCCAGCAGCCTAGCGGGGGGTATTATCTTC.

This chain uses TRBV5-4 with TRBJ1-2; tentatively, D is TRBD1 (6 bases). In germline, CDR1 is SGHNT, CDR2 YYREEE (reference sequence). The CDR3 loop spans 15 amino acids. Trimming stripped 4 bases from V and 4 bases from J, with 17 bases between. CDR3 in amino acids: CASSPRTERVYGYTF. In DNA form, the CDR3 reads TGTGCCAGCAGCCCAAGGACAGAGCGAGTCTATGGCTACACCTTC.

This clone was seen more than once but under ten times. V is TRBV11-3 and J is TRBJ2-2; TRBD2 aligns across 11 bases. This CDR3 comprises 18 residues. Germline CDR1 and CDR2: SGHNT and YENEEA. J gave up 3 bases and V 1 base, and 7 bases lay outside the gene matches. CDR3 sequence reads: CASSLGFGTSGYTGELFF. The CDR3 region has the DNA TGTGCCAGCAGCTTAGGATTCGGGACTAGCGGATACACCGGGGAGCTGTTTTTT.

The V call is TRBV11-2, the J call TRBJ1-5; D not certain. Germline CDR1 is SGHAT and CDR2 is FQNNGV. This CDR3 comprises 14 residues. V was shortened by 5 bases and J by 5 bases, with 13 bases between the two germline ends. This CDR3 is CASSLGLEDQPQHF. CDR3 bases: TGTGCCAGCAGCCTAGGGCTTGAAGATCAGCCCCAGCATTTT.

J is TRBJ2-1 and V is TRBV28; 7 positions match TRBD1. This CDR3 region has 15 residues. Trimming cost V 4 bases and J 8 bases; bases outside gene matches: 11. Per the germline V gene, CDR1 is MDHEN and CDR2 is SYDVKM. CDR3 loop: CASSSRKTGTDEQFF. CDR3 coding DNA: TGTGCCAGCAGTTCGCGGAAGACAGGGACGGATGAGCAGTTCTTC.